The TCR beta chain described here comes from a study of T cells in Graves' hyperthyroidism and ophthalmopathy. TCR beta CDR3 sequences were amplified from RNA transcripts. The HTBI primer set was used in a first-round RT-PCR of the TCR CDR3. TCRdb used MiXCR to reprocess the multiplex PCR reads, holding one entry per CDR3 protein. The sample includes 500,000 to 600,000 distinct CDR3 sequences, about 43% seen only once; the top ten take more than 7.5%. This CDR3 has 12 amino acids. The germline V gene encodes CDR1 ENHRY and CDR2 SYGVKD. In its sample, this clonotype was seen many times. A junction end diverges from the germline sequence, so it may reflect a read error.

The chain is built from TRBV10-3 and TRBJ2-7; possible D gene TRBD2, 5 bases. Input material: peripheral blood or thyroid tissue (not recorded which). This TCR was recovered from a woman between 18 and 30 years old with Graves' hyperthyroidism. The CDR3: CAISNVEGSLGF. The CDR3 DNA sequence: TGTGCCATCAGTAACGTCGAGGGCTCGCTTGGCTTC.